This TCR beta chain came from a study of blood T cell repertoires in COVID-19. Study background: Sites across the United States, Italy and Spain contributed samples from acute and convalescent COVID-19. PBMCs, B-cell-depleted T cells, or T cells were the source of the cDNA or gDNA that made up the material.

CDR3 length equals 12 residues. V lost 0 bases, J lost 5 bases, and 5 bases lay in between. Germline CDR1 and CDR2: SGHAT and FQNNGV. Per the original data handling: Estimation of nucleated cell counts was performed using reference gene primer amplification. The protocol was immunoSEQ multiplex PCR, while the TCRdb copy is restricted to in-frame clones and leaves out a portion. Clone size and the V and J calls come from that table; the DNA yielded D and trimming. This table has about 58,000 clones, about 78% appearing once. Sequencing was done on a sample of peripheral blood. The receptor comes from a human donor in a cohort sampled during active COVID-19. The V call is TRBV11-2, the J call TRBJ2-7; D gene unclear. DNA for the CDR3: TGTGCCAGCAGCTTAGACAGGCACGAGCAGTACTTC. Translation: CASSLDRHEQYF.